The rows below give T cell receptor beta chains drawn from one sample of a study of blood T cell repertoires in COVID-19. Repertoires were generated with immunoSEQ multiplex PCR, while TCRdb's copy carries only in-frame clones and drops some. The sample has roughly 400,000 clones, approximately 90% seen once. Sequenced material: PBMCs or T cells enriched from blood (not recorded which). These receptors were obtained from a woman in her thirties or forties who had been exposed to COVID-19. Each CDR3 is given with its conserved first and last residue. Fields, in order: D gene, V gene, J gene, clone size, CDR3 protein, CDR3 DNA. D genes are given only for firm matches. Only some rows state a clone size, as once, few, many or a class for expanded clones.

>.|TRBV19|TRBJ2-1|once
CASSVYSYTRSDEQFF
TGTGCCAGTAGTGTATATAGTTACACTAGATCGGATGAGCAGTTCTTC
>.|TRBV10-2|TRBJ1-5|.
CASSDIRGNQPQHF
TGCGCCAGCAGTGACATTCGGGGCAATCAGCCCCAGCATTTT
>.|TRBV7-2|TRBJ1-6|once
CASSLGQKNSPLHF
TGTGCCAGCAGCTTAGGGCAGAAAAATTCACCCCTCCACTTT
>TRBD1|TRBV18|TRBJ2-1|.
CASSRDRGDEQFF
TGTGCCAGCTCACGAGACAGGGGGGATGAGCAGTTCTTC
>.|TRBV6-5|TRBJ1-3|.
CASSPLGGNTIYF
TGTGCCAGCAGTCCGCTCGGTGGAAACACCATATATTTT
>TRBD1|TRBV19|TRBJ1-5|.
CASTATGMGRNQPQHF
TGTGCCAGTACCGCGACAGGGATGGGTCGCAATCAGCCCCAGCATTTT
>TRBD1|TRBV6-2/TRBV6-3|TRBJ1-5|.
CASSYPPDRGRGQPQHF
TGTGCCAGCAGTTACCCGCCGGACAGGGGGCGAGGGCAGCCCCAGCATTTT
>.|TRBV7-8|TRBJ1-4|.
CASSSDGGEKLFF
TGTGCCAGCAGCTCGGACGGAGGAGAAAAACTGTTTTTT
>TRBD1|TRBV19|TRBJ2-7|.
CASSERDRDYEQYF
TGTGCCAGTAGTGAACGGGACAGGGACTACGAGCAGTACTTC
>.|TRBV15|TRBJ1-1|.
CATSRGRGYEAFF
TGTGCCACCAGCAGAGGCAGGGGATATGAAGCTTTCTTT
>TRBD2|TRBV12-3/TRBV12-4|TRBJ2-7|.
CASSLTGGGEQYF
TGTGCCAGCAGTTTAACTGGCGGGGGGGAGCAGTACTTC
>.|TRBV7-2|TRBJ2-7|.
CASSGWTSVEQYF
TGTGCCAGCAGCGGGTGGACAAGTGTCGAGCAGTACTTC
>.|TRBV19|TRBJ1-4|.
CASSIGGRGEMFF
TGTGCCAGTAGTATAGGAGGCAGGGGCGAGATGTTTTTT
>.|TRBV4-2|TRBJ2-3|.
CASSQGGRLAADTQYF
TGTGCCAGCAGCCAAGGGGGTAGGCTAGCCGCAGATACGCAGTATTTT
>.|TRBV27|TRBJ1-1|.
CAARARGGMNTEAFF
TGTGCCGCCAGAGCGCGGGGGGGAATGAACACTGAAGCTTTCTTT
>.|TRBV2|TRBJ2-5|.
CASSEVSSLIIGTQYF
TGTGCCAGCAGTGAAGTATCTTCACTAATCATAGGGACCCAGTACTTC
>TRBD2|TRBV20-1|TRBJ2-2|.
CSASRAGANGELFF
TGCAGTGCTAGTAGAGCGGGGGCCAACGGGGAGCTGTTTTTT
>.|TRBV21-1|TRBJ1-2|.
CASSPNGQGAFGYTF
TGTGCCAGCAGCCCTAACGGACAGGGGGCGTTTGGCTACACCTTC
>TRBD1|TRBV18|TRBJ1-2|.
CASSPTRQGSSGYTF
TGTGCCAGCTCCCCAACCCGACAGGGTTCAAGCGGCTACACCTTC
>.|TRBV5-1|TRBJ1-2|.
CASSLDGELRGYTF
TGCGCCAGCAGCTTGGACGGGGAGCTGCGTGGCTACACCTTC
>.|TRBV5-1|TRBJ1-5|.
CASSPSGGINQPQHF
TGCGCCAGCAGCCCTTCCGGGGGTATTAATCAGCCCCAGCATTTT
>TRBD1|TRBV10-3|TRBJ2-3|.
CAISEAERGTGLDTQYF
TGTGCCATCAGTGAGGCCGAGAGAGGGACAGGGCTGGATACGCAGTATTTT
>.|TRBV5-4|TRBJ1-1|.
CASSLGENTEAFF
TGTGCCAGCAGCTTAGGGGAGAACACTGAAGCTTTCTTT
>.|TRBV27|TRBJ2-7|.
CASSFGNEQYF
TGTGCCAGCAGTTTCGGTAACGAGCAGTACTTC
>.|TRBV20-1|TRBJ1-1|once
CSAYRVTEAFF
TGCAGTGCTTACAGGGTAACTGAAGCTTTCTTT
>TRBD1|TRBV29-1|TRBJ2-1|once
CSVERDRGPFF
TGCAGCGTTGAAAGGGACAGGGGGCCGTTCTTC
>TRBD1|TRBV2|TRBJ2-1|.
CASREDRGLYEQFF
TGTGCCAGCAGGGAGGACAGGGGGCTTTATGAGCAGTTCTTC
>TRBD1|TRBV7-9|TRBJ1-1|.
CASSLGGQGVEAFF
TGTGCCAGCAGCCTAGGGGGACAGGGGGTTGAAGCTTTCTTT